This T cell receptor (beta chain) was profiled in a study of cytomegalovirus exposure and HLA in healthy donors (dated by TCRdb to 2016 to 2017). Study-wide context: An earlier analysis of approximately 590 of the donors reported roughly 270 Gb of sequence data and 100 million to 130 million unique TCR beta sequences from some 180 million T cells. Roughly 320 gigabases of sequencing data and 70 million to 95 million unique TCR sequences made up an early release that covered around 640 HLA-typed donors. Of the roughly 400 genotyped donors, approximately 80% fell in the genetic ancestry cluster associated with self-reported Caucasian donors. The study aimed to test whether signatures of past pathogen exposure could be identified by cataloging public T cell receptors. The study used immunosequencing to profile the T cell repertoires of approximately 650 subjects and linked those repertoires to cytomegalovirus serostatus. Besides the first cohort of roughly 660 subjects, a separate validation cohort made up of 120 different subjects was used. High-throughput TCR immunosequencing, statistical association of individual TCRs with disease status, and machine learning were combined to predict cytomegalovirus infection status. In a later analysis, previously published TCR beta repertoires from some 640 donors were re-analyzed and high-resolution HLA genotyping was added so that TCR occurrence patterns could be studied. In the later analysis, no new phenotypic data were used to find candidate immune exposures; instead, reliance was placed on TCR beta sequences and their occurrence across donors. In an earlier analysis of around 540 of the donors, high-throughput TCR beta sequencing was used to judge whether each TCR beta V gene segment behaved as functional or pseudogenic. Donor age, sex, ethnicity and CMV serostatus were compiled together with the repertoire data. In a later genetic analysis, genome-wide SNP genotypes for about 65% of the roughly 700 donors were used, and that subset was treated as a discovery cohort. Every repertoire in the discovery cohort had been generated on one and the same sequencing platform. Class I and class II HLA loci were covered by the typing at four-digit resolution. Typing coverage differed by locus: A, B, C, DRB1 and DQB1 were typed in roughly 629-640 donors, DQA1 in about 560, DPA1 in 600 to 610, and DPB1 in just under 490. Roughly five DR-DQ haplotypes were handled as single units for association and clustering because linkage in the cohort was strong. Across about 380 genotyped donors of the cohort, an average of approximately 240,000 unique TCR beta nucleotide sequences per donor were sequenced, and around 19% of those sequences were non-productive. Paper-wide results and their limitations: The only immune exposure information available for the cohort was CMV serostatus. In an earlier analysis of 587 of the donors, most TCR beta V segments were observed in productive rearrangements about 87% or about 30% of the time, broadly matching IMGT annotations. Three of the identified cytomegalovirus-associated TCR beta chains were confirmed in vitro to be specific for cytomegalovirus antigens. A total of 150 or so TCR beta chains were listed by the study as associated with cytomegalovirus. Most CMV-associated TCR beta chains appeared to be HLA-restricted in a later analysis, and the HLA associations seemed to be driven largely by CMV exposure. The authors suggested that the approach could potentially be extended to other disease states and immunological phenotypes. Because HLA typing was unavailable for some donors at each locus, only the typed subset was used in association tests. Because the 87-base-pair reads could not distinguish some IMGT-functional V segments, including TRBV6-2 and TRBV6-3, those segments were excluded. In a later analysis, several top co-occurrence clusters were reported to appear linked to parvovirus B19, influenza, CMV and Epstein-Barr virus. A further reported finding was that TCR beta sequences accurately predicted the HLA-A and HLA-B alleles for most subjects in the first cohort. Because counts were too low, about 17 rarely observed V segments, including chromosome 9 orphons, were excluded from the earlier analysis of around 590 of the donors. Correlated functional status among segregating V segments might reflect linkage disequilibrium, but an unknown experimental factor could not be ruled out. The sequencing pipeline was judged likely to have produced a cluster of highly shared sequence variants as a technical artifact. Across donors, most TCR sequences were observed very rarely, whereas some public TCRs were present in many individuals. Cytomegalovirus status was reported to be diagnosed by the classifier with high specificity and sensitivity in both the original and validation cohorts. In a later analysis, HLA-associated TCR beta chains showed more clonal expansion and lower generation probabilities than non-associated chains that were equally common. Compared with the 666-donor mean, donors in an Asian-associated ancestry cluster had fewer N-insertions in productive TCRs, according to a later genetic analysis. Presence/absence analyses assumed roughly uniform sequencing depth across donors, an assumption that may not hold. This cohort had only TCR beta chains sequenced, and the lack of alpha or paired-chain data limited which features could be detected. Assigning TCR associations to individual alleles was difficult when HLA alleles, especially DR and DQ, strongly co-occurred. According to a later analysis, TCR association rates differed among HLA loci, with DRB1 alleles showing the most associated TCRs and HLA-C alleles showing the fewest. A later genetic analysis associated a missense DCLRE1C variant with V-gene and J-gene trimming of TCR beta chains, and an independent cohort replicated the association. At a false discovery rate of 0.05, a later analysis linked some 17,000 TCR beta sequences to specific HLA alleles.

The cohort was made up of hundreds of healthy bone marrow donors. All cohort members were sampled while nominally healthy, although unrecorded immune exposures were likely present. The donor tested CMV seronegative, placing the donor among the roughly 350 seronegative members of the cohort. A peripheral blood sample was collected from each donor, and TCR beta sequencing was performed on peripheral blood mononuclear cells. The Qiagen DNeasy Blood Extraction Kit was used to extract genomic DNA from the blood cell samples. Concerning this clone itself: Its antigen remains unidentified. No qualities accompany the bases; no much larger clone lies one base away.

Library method: the immunoSEQ multiplex PCR assay. For the multiplex PCR, a mixture combining 60 forward primers for TCR Vbeta segments and 13 reverse primers for TCR Jbeta segments was used. Amplification of the CDR3 region of rearranged TCR beta genes was performed with a multiplex PCR assay on genomic DNA. On the Illumina HiSeq System, the amplified TCR beta libraries were sequenced as 87-base-pair reads. Per the original workflow: Across the 600 to 700 repertoires, a later analysis counted around 80 million unique TCR beta chains, about 10 million of which were shared by at least two donors. To remove PCR and sequencing errors, raw reads were error-corrected and collapsed into unique sequences using a nearest-neighbor algorithm that merged closely related sequences. Alignment of CDR3 sequences to IMGT reference sequences was used to assign V, D and J gene segments. Each retained sequence needed at least a six-nucleotide match to both a V gene segment and a J gene segment. Rearrangements were called productive when the CDR3 lacked stop codons and stayed in frame with V and J; all others were non-productive. CDR3 was defined according to IMGT convention as the region running from the second conserved V-encoded cysteine to the conserved J-encoded phenylalanine. The earlier analysis of about 590 of the donors excluded sequences that lacked an unambiguous match to a single V gene segment. An earlier analysis of some 610 of the donors called V segments functional above 56.7% productive rearrangements and segregating when the between-donor standard deviation exceeded 5%. A statistical classification framework was built for diagnosing cytomegalovirus status from the catalog of TCR beta chain sequences. In a later analysis, TCR nucleotide sequences were compared against IMGT/GENE-DB human TR gene sequences so that V and J genes could be assigned. A later analysis assigned CDR3 sequences and most-parsimonious VDJ recombination scenarios with the TCRdist pipeline. In a later analysis, every TCR beta chain was defined by the combination of its CDR3 amino acid sequence and its V-gene family, and reads without a unique V-gene family were dropped. In a later analysis, 550 to 650 highly shared, low-generation-probability nucleotide sequences were removed to address suspected cross-contamination and a sequencing artifact. For each public chain, a later analysis derived a clonal expansion index from normalized ranks of inferred template counts within each repertoire. Generation probabilities in a later analysis came from a VDJ recombination model fitted to out-of-frame rearrangements, and those results were checked against IGoR. In a later analysis, TCR-TCR, TCR-HLA and TCR-CMV co-occurrence was scored with hypergeometric tests, and a repertoire-size bias correction was applied to TCR pairs. False discovery rates were estimated in a later analysis by permuting HLA or CMV assignments 20 times. In a later analysis, co-occurring TCRs were grouped using DBSCAN, and TCRdist sequence similarity was added for clustering within HLA-allele-positive subsets. Repertoires with fewer than 30,000 or more than 120,000 public chains, plus five repertoires with anomalous nucleotide sharing, were excluded from co-occurrence clustering. Drawn from immuneACCESS, this table holds only the in-frame rearrangements with V and J called that TCRdb kept. Clones are partly lost; checked studies trace under half to an unresolved V gene and leave the rest unexplained. The V and J calls and clone size come from that table; D and trimming were worked out from the DNA. This sample is represented by some 200,000 clones; 73% of them were singletons. Jointly, the top ten make up 1.8% of the sample.

From the germline V gene (reference sequence), CDR1 is GTSNPN and CDR2 is SVGIG. Spanning cysteine to phenylalanine, the CDR3 consists of 14 amino acids. The only DNA kept is the CDR3, 42 bases in frame from the first base. The trim is 2 bases for V and 4 bases for J, with a gap of 11 bases between the germline ends. The sequence is built from TRBV30 and TRBJ1-4; the D segment could be TRBD1, given 5 matching bases. The receptor was isolated from a woman aged 25 to 39 in good health and CMV-seronegative. The source material was PBMCs. This receptor carries the CDR3 CAWSFGHLNEKLFF. The nucleotides read TGTGCCTGGAGTTTCGGACATCTTAATGAAAAACTGTTTTTT. The reference TRBV30 and TRBJ1-4 proteins fill in what lies around the CDR3, so the full variable domain reads SQTIHQWPATLVQPVGSPLSLECTVEGTSNPNLYWYRQAAGRGLQLLFYSVGIGQISSEVPQNLSASRPQDRQFILSSKKLLLSDSGFYLCAWSFGHLNEKLFFGSGTQLSVL.